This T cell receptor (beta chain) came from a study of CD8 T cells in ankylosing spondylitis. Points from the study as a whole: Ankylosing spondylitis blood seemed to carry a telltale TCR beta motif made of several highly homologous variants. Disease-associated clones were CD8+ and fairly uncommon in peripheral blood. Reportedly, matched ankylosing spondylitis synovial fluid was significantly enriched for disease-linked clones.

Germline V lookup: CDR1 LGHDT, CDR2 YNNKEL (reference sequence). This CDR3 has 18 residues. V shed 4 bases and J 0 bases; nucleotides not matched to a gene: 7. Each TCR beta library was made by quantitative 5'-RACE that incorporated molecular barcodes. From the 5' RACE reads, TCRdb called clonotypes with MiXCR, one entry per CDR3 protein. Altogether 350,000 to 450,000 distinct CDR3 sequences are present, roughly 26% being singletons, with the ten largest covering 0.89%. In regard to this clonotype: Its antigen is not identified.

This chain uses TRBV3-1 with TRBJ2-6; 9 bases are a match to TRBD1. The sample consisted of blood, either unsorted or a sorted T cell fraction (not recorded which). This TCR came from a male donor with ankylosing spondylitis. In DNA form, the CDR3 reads TGTGCCAGCAGCCGAGGACAGGGGCAAATCTCTGGGGCCAACGTCCTGACTTTC. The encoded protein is CASSRGQGQISGANVLTF.